The 24 T cell receptor beta chains presented below share a single source sample, sequenced in a study of shared T cell receptors in the human thymus. Sequencing was performed with immunoSEQ multiplex PCR; in TCRdb, only in-frame clones are kept and a portion is missing. This sample has more than 550,000 clones; 80% to 90% occur once, and the top ten carry roughly 0.01%. This sample was also put to use in a study of human thymus T cells.

The sequencing sample was made of thymocytes. The origin of the receptors is a girl younger than two with a congenital heart defect.

The chain carries TRBV7-4 and TRBJ1-1, with D possibly TRBD1 on 5 matching bases. CDR3 size: 14 residues. With 3 bases removed from V and 1 base from J, the gap between germline ends came to 9 bases. Germline V gene sequence: CDR1 SGHVT, CDR2 SQSDAQ. In nucleotides, the CDR3 is TGTGCCAGCAGCTTGGAGGGGAAGAACACTGAAGCTTTCTTT. Protein product: CASSLEGKNTEAFF.

The rearrangement joins TRBV4-1 to TRBJ1-5; the D gene is possibly TRBD1 (5 bases). Germline V lookup: CDR1 MGHRA, CDR2 YSYEKL. This CDR3 contains 16 residues. Trimming removed 1 base at V and 6 bases at J, with 16 bases between. CDR3 nucleotide sequence: TGCGCCAGCAGCCAAGGCGGGGGGGACGGGATTCAGCCCCAGCATTTT. Encoded protein: CASSQGGGDGIQPQHF.

The chain joins TRBV4-1 to TRBJ2-5, with TRBD2 as a possible D gene (7 bases). The CDR3 is 20 residues long. V lost 3 bases, J lost 5 bases, and 31 bases lay in between. Germline CDR1 reads MGHRA; CDR2 reads YSYEKL. The CDR3 DNA reads TGCGCCAGCAGCCAGACTTCGGCCGGGGGGACACACGATTTGTATGAGACCCAGTACTTC. Translation gives CASSQTSAGGTHDLYETQYF.

The chain carries TRBV27 and TRBJ2-2; D unresolved. The V and J ends lost 6 bases and 1 base respectively, with 12 bases between them. The germline V gene has CDR1 MNHEY and CDR2 SMNVEV (reference sequence). There are 15 residues in the CDR3. CDR3 region: CASSTIRRNTGELFF. DNA of the CDR3: TGTGCCAGCAGCACAATCAGGCGGAACACCGGGGAGCTGTTTTTT.

About this clone: One end of the junction fails to match germline, which may point to a read error. The chain links TRBV4-1 to TRBJ1-2, with 9 bases that match TRBD1. The germline gives CDR1 MGHRA, CDR2 YSYEKL. CDR3 length equals 18 residues. The CDR3 bases are TGCGCCGGCAGTCTTATGGGGGGACAGGGAACGATTGACTATGGCTACACCTTC. It specifies CAGSLMGGQGTIDYGYTF.

The chain employs TRBV4-2 and TRBJ2-7; 10 positions match TRBD1. Germline-derived CDR1 and CDR2 are LGHNA and YNFKEQ. The CDR3 runs to 22 residues. J lost 0 bases, V lost 1 base, and 21 bases had no gene match. The chain's CDR3 is CASSQGDRGYEGQGHNSYEQYF. DNA of the CDR3: TGTGCCAGCAGCCAAGGGGACAGGGGATATGAGGGCCAAGGCCATAACTCCTACGAGCAGTACTTC.

J is TRBJ2-7 and V is TRBV6-5, with 7 bases matching TRBD2. The CDR3 totals 13 residues. Germline V gene lookup returns CDR1 MNHEY and CDR2 SVGAGI. The junction had 4 bases not matched to a gene; V was cut back by 2 bases and J by 6 bases. CDR3 residues: CASSYGIAGEQYF. DNA of the CDR3: TGTGCCAGCAGTTACGGGATAGCGGGCGAGCAGTACTTC.

The chain uses TRBV6-6 and TRBJ2-2; D gene ambiguous. The CDR3 covers 14 residues. Germline CDR1 MNHNY, CDR2 SVGAGI (reference sequence). V was pared by 6 bases and J by 4 bases, with 12 bases between. For the CDR3, the DNA is TGTGCCAGCAGCACTTACCTCGGCACCGGGGAGCTGTTTTTT. It specifies CASSTYLGTGELFF.

The rearrangement joins TRBV7-6 to TRBJ2-1; 13 bases are shared with TRBD2. The CDR3 runs to 19 residues. From germline, CDR1 is SGHVS and CDR2 FNYEAQ. Trimming removed 2 bases from V and 9 bases from J; junction bases left unmatched: 16. CDR3 sequence: CASSLWPTGTSGEGGEQFF. CDR3 coding DNA: TGTGCCAGCAGCTTATGGCCAACAGGGACTAGCGGGGAGGGGGGTGAGCAGTTCTTC. Full variable domain (outside the CDR3, taken from reference TRBV7-6 and TRBJ2-1): GAGVSQSPRYKVTKRGQDVALRCDPISGHVSLYWYRQALGQGPEFLTYFNYEAQQDKSGLPNDRFSAERPEGSISTLTIQRTEQRDSAMYRCASSLWPTGTSGEGGEQFFGPGTRLTVL.

The J gene is TRBJ1-2, the V gene TRBV7-8, with TRBD1 matching over 9 bases. V was pared by 5 bases and J by 7 bases, with 8 bases of the junction left unmatched. The CDR3 consists of 14 residues. Germline V gene sequence: CDR1 SGHVS, CDR2 FQNEAQ. The CDR3 loop reads CASSPWTGEAGYTF. Here the CDR3 DNA reads TGTGCCAGCAGCCCTTGGACAGGGGAAGCTGGCTACACCTTC.

V is TRBV28 and J is TRBJ1-2, with 8 bases fitting TRBD1. Unmatched junction bases numbered 19, after V lost 2 bases and J lost 5 bases. This CDR3 spans 19 amino acids. Germline CDR1 and CDR2: MDHEN and SYDVKM. This CDR3 is CASSLRPLYRGETVYGYTF. The CDR3 nucleotides are TGTGCCAGCAGTTTACGTCCCCTTTACAGGGGGGAAACCGTTTATGGCTACACCTTC.

The chain employs TRBV6-5 and TRBJ1-5; a weak D match, TRBD1 (5 bases). This CDR3 comprises 15 residues. V lost 5 bases and J lost 3, with 14 bases in between. CDR1 MNHEY and CDR2 SVGAGI come from the germline V gene. The CDR3 loop is CASSPRNRPNQPQHF. DNA of the CDR3: TGTGCCAGCAGTCCTCGAAACAGGCCCAATCAGCCCCAGCATTTT.

The rearrangement links TRBV19 to TRBJ2-1; TRBD2 agrees at 9 bases. There are 15 residues in the CDR3. The germline CDR1 and CDR2 sequences are LNHDA and SQIVND (reference sequence). V shed 2 bases, J shed 9 bases, and the junction held 8 bases outside the gene matches. In DNA form, the CDR3 reads TGTGCCAGTAGTATAAGCGGTAGCGGGGGTGGTGAGCAGTTCTTC. Protein: CASSISGSGGGEQFF. Drawing the rest from reference TRBV19 and TRBJ2-1, the complete variable domain is DGGITQSPKYLFRKEGQNVTLSCEQNLNHDAMYWYRQDPGQGLRLIYYSQIVNDFQKGDIAEGYSVSREKKESFPLTVTSAQKNPTAFYLCASSISGSGGGEQFFGPGTRLTVL.

V usage is TRBV7-9 and J usage is TRBJ1-1; 10 bases agree with TRBD1. The germline CDR1 and CDR2 sequences are SEHNR and FQNEAQ (reference sequence). The J segment lost 1 base and the V segment lost 5 bases, leaving 10 bases of the junction unmatched. The CDR3 length is 17 residues. This chain's CDR3 is CASSVTDRGDANTEAFF. The CDR3 DNA follows: TGTGCCAGCAGCGTAACGGACAGGGGGGACGCGAACACTGAAGCTTTCTTT.

This CDR3 is CASSFADKNQPQHF. CDR3 nucleotides: TGTGCCAGCAGTTTCGCAGACAAAAATCAGCCCCAGCATTTT. V and J are TRBV6-6 and TRBJ1-5; D gene uncertain. The CDR3 contains 14 residues. V lost 4 bases to trimming and J lost 4 bases, with 11 bases between them. Germline CDR1 and CDR2: MNHNY and SVGAGI (reference sequence).

V is TRBV4-1 and J is TRBJ2-6, with 7 bases lining up with TRBD1. CDR3 length: 19 residues. Trimming removed 0 bases from V and 0 bases from J; junction bases left unmatched: 8. Germline V lookup: CDR1 MGHRA, CDR2 YSYEKL. The CDR3 DNA is TGCGCCAGCAGCCAAGATAACAGGGACAGTAGCTCTGGGGCCAACGTCCTGACTTTC. Its translation: CASSQDNRDSSSGANVLTF.

The V call is TRBV6-5, the J call TRBJ1-1, with D uncertain. Trimming cost V 6 bases and J 4 bases, with 15 bases left between them. The CDR3 loop spans 14 amino acids. The germline CDR1 and CDR2 sequences are MNHEY and SVGAGI. CDR3 DNA sequence: TGTGCCAGCAGCCACTCGGATCGGGGCACTGAAGCTTTCTTT. Translation: CASSHSDRGTEAFF.

This clone has just a few counts. The CDR3 bases are TGTGCCAGCTCACTACAGGGTGCGAACACCGGGGAGCTGTTTTTT. Translated: CASSLQGANTGELFF. V is TRBV18 and J is TRBJ2-2, with a tentative D call TRBD1 (6 bases). The length of the CDR3 is 15 residues. The V and J ends lost 4 bases and 0 bases respectively, with 9 bases between them. CDR1 and CDR2 from the germline V gene are KGHSH and LQKENI.

This clone showed up just a few times. The rearrangement links TRBV4-1 to TRBJ1-2; D remains ambiguous. Germline lookup yields CDR1 MGHRA and CDR2 YSYEKL. The CDR3 contains 14 residues. The V gene lost 0 bases and the J gene lost 4 bases, with 9 bases spanning the gap. DNA for the CDR3: TGCGCCAGCAGCCAAGATGAGGATAGCTATGGCTACACCTTC. Protein sequence: CASSQDEDSYGYTF.

This chain uses TRBV29-1 with TRBJ1-2, with 9 bases that match TRBD1. This CDR3 spans 16 amino acids. The ends lost 6 bases at V and 4 bases at J; junction bases unmatched: 15. Germline V lookup: CDR1 SQVTM, CDR2 ANQGSEA. The CDR3 nucleotides read TGCAGCGTCCCGGGACAGGGTAAAATGGGTGTCTATGGCTACACCTTC. Its translation is CSVPGQGKMGVYGYTF.

The rearrangement joins TRBV20-1 to TRBJ2-2, with unresolved D. The germline V gene has CDR1 DFQATT and CDR2 SNEGSKA (reference sequence). The V and J ends lost 5 bases and 6 bases respectively, with 4 bases between them. CDR3 length: 10 residues. The CDR3 DNA reads TGCAGTGCTGAGGCCGGGGAGCTGTTTTTT. Protein product: CSAEAGELFF.

J is TRBJ2-3 and V is TRBV4-3, with no clear D. Trimming left V 1 base short and J 0 bases short, with 8 bases between. Germline V gene data show CDR1 as LGHNA and CDR2 as YSLEER. This CDR3 has 15 residues. Here the CDR3 reads CASSQGLSSTDTQYF. Here the CDR3 DNA reads TGCGCCAGCAGCCAAGGACTCTCTAGCACAGATACGCAGTATTTT.

The CDR3 reads CAGSNRDPVVAQHF. CDR3 nucleotides: TGTGCCGGATCGAACAGAGACCCTGTTGTGGCCCAGCATTTT. The rearrangement joins TRBV27 to TRBJ1-5; D is unclear. Between the trimmed V and J ends, which lost 11 bases and 11 bases, there was a span of 25 bases. The CDR3 runs 14 residues. Germline CDR1 and CDR2: MNHEY and SMNVEV (reference sequence).

Here the CDR3 DNA reads TGCAGCGTCCGGGTGGAGGGCTACTACGAGCAGTACTTC. It yields the protein CSVRVEGYYEQYF. The gene calls are TRBV29-1 and TRBJ2-7; tentatively, D is TRBD2 (6 bases). Trimming cost V 6 bases and J 3 bases, with 15 bases left between them. CDR1 is SQVTM, CDR2 ANQGSEA, per germline. The CDR3 contains 13 residues.